The 24 T cell receptor beta chains given below trace back to one sample, sequenced in a study of blood T cell repertoires in COVID-19. The repertoire was sequenced with immunoSEQ multiplex PCR; TCRdb's copy has only in-frame clones and lacks some. Counted here are some 270,000 clones, approximately 83% occurring once; the ten biggest clones make up about 11%. The sample was peripheral blood. The receptor source for this set is a woman between 65 and 79 years old with acute or convalescent COVID-19.

The V gene is TRBV5-5, the J gene TRBJ2-1; 10 bases are shared with TRBD2. The trim removed 1 base at V and 2 bases at J, leaving 6 bases unmatched. CDR1 SGHKS and CDR2 YYEKEE come from the germline V gene (reference sequence). CDR3 size: 17 residues. The CDR3 nucleotides read TGTGCCAGCAGCTTGTTTTCTAGCGGGGGTACCTACAATGAGCAGTTCTTC. Protein product: CASSLFSSGGTYNEQFF.

This clone was seen just once. The chain employs TRBV7-9 and TRBJ1-3; D not resolved. Trimming removed 1 base at V and 4 bases at J, with 5 bases between. Looked up from germline, CDR1 is SEHNR and CDR2 is FQNEAQ (reference sequence). The CDR3 consists of 13 residues. The CDR3 region has the DNA TGTGCCAGCAGCTTAGGAGAAGGAAACACCATATATTTT. Translation gives CASSLGEGNTIYF.

This chain connects TRBV4-1 to TRBJ1-3, with a weak D call TRBD1 (5 bases). The CDR3 totals 14 residues. Germline V lookup: CDR1 MGHRA, CDR2 YSYEKL. Deletions cut 8 bases from V and 4 bases from J, with 15 bases between. The CDR3 sequence: CASQGLVGGNTIYF. Written as DNA, the CDR3 is TGCGCCAGCCAGGGATTAGTAGGAGGAAACACCATATATTTT.

The V call is TRBV19, the J call TRBJ1-4; the D is unclear. The germline gives CDR1 LNHDA, CDR2 SQIVND (reference sequence). Deletions cut 5 bases from V and 8 bases from J, with 18 bases between. CDR3 size: 15 residues. The CDR3 region has the DNA TGTGCCAGTAGTTTGGCGGAGGGTATTGGCGAAAAACTGTTTTTT. This encodes CASSLAEGIGEKLFF.

The gene calls are TRBV2 and TRBJ2-7; D is possibly TRBD2 (5 bases). Germline V CDR1 and CDR2: SNHLY, FYNNEI. The CDR3 runs to 13 residues. V was cut by 6 bases and J by 5 bases, with 14 bases left in between. The CDR3 DNA follows: TGTGCCAGCAGCCCGGAGGTTGGCCACGAGCAGTACTTC. Translation: CASSPEVGHEQYF.

The chain is built from TRBV14 and TRBJ2-1, with 9 bases lining up with TRBD2. CDR1 and CDR2 from the germline V gene are SGHDN and FVKESK. Trimming removed 4 bases from V and 2 bases from J; junction bases left unmatched: 3. The CDR3 spans 15 residues. CDR3 residues: CASSRLAGPYNEQFF. The CDR3, as DNA: TGTGCCAGCAGCCGTCTAGCGGGACCCTACAATGAGCAGTTCTTC.

The chain is built from TRBV6-5 and TRBJ1-1; 8 bases are a match to TRBD1. The germline V gene encodes CDR1 MNHEY and CDR2 SVGAGI. The CDR3 runs to 14 residues. Trimming removed 7 bases from V and 0 bases from J; junction bases left unmatched: 4. CDR3 bases: TGTGCCAGCAACAGGGGGGGGATGAACACTGAAGCTTTCTTT. Residues: CASNRGGMNTEAFF.

V is TRBV6-5 and J is TRBJ1-2; D gene ambiguous. This CDR3 has 14 amino acids. Germline V lookup: CDR1 MNHEY, CDR2 SVGAGI. V lost 5 bases and J 2 bases, leaving 12 bases between the germline ends. The CDR3 DNA is TGTGCCAGCAGTCCTGCGCGGGCGAACTATGGCTACACCTTC. Its translation: CASSPARANYGYTF.

The CDR3 DNA is TGTGCCAGCAGTTACTCAGCGGTAGTTAATTCACCCCTCCACTTT. This gives the protein CASSYSAVVNSPLHF. The gene calls are TRBV6-5 and TRBJ1-6, with no clear D. From germline, CDR1 is MNHEY and CDR2 SVGAGI. This CDR3 comprises 15 residues. The ends were cut back, 0 bases at V and 6 bases at J, with 9 bases in the middle.

This chain uses TRBV7-2 with TRBJ1-6, with 8 nucleotides matching TRBD1. Per germline, CDR1 SGHTA and CDR2 FQGNSA. Trimming took 4 bases from V and 11 from J; bases not matched to a gene: 4. This CDR3 spans 13 amino acids. CDR3 amino acids: CASSSDRVAPLHF. The CDR3 nucleotides are TGTGCCAGCAGCTCGGACAGGGTGGCACCCCTCCACTTT.

The chain couples TRBV9 to TRBJ1-5; 7 positions agree with TRBD1. The CDR3 spans 14 residues. The J segment lost 4 bases and the V segment lost 4 bases, leaving 5 bases of the junction unmatched. CDR1 is SGDLS and CDR2 is YYNGEE in the germline V gene. The CDR3 DNA is TGTGCCAGCAGCCAGAGGGACAGTAATCAGCCCCAGCATTTT. Encoded protein: CASSQRDSNQPQHF.

The chain links TRBV2 to TRBJ2-3; 8 bases line up with TRBD2. Germline V gene data show CDR1 as SNHLY and CDR2 as FYNNEI. This CDR3 comprises 18 residues. With V trimmed by 4 bases and J by 1 base, 13 bases remained unmatched. The CDR3 sequence: CASSVGASGWFGTDTQYF. Written as DNA, the CDR3 is TGTGCCAGCAGTGTGGGAGCTAGCGGGTGGTTCGGCACAGATACGCAGTATTTT.

V and J are TRBV5-1 and TRBJ1-2, with TRBD1 identical over 7 bases. The CDR3 consists of 16 residues. The germline CDR1 and CDR2 sequences are SGHRS and YFSETQ. Losses at the gene ends were 4 bases for V and 8 bases for J; bases not matched to a gene: 17. CDR3 residues: CASSGGGVQTGAGYTF. The CDR3 coding sequence is TGCGCCAGCAGCGGCGGTGGTGTCCAAACAGGGGCGGGCTACACCTTC.

Only one count was recorded for this clone. This chain uses TRBV5-4 with TRBJ2-2; a possible D gene is TRBD1 (5 bases). The CDR3 loop spans 16 amino acids. The germline gives CDR1 SGHNT, CDR2 YYREEE (reference sequence). V was shortened by 1 base and J by 1 base, with 11 bases between the two germline ends. CDR3 nucleotides: TGTGCCAGCAGCTTGCTCCAGGGCGGGAACACCGGGGAGCTGTTTTTT. This encodes CASSLLQGGNTGELFF.

This chain links TRBV6-2 or TRBV6-3 with TRBJ1-1; TRBD1 agrees at 10 bases. Trimming took 5 bases from V and 7 from J; bases not matched to a gene: 7. CDR1 is MNHEY and CDR2 is SVGEGT in the germline V gene. The CDR3 is made up of 14 amino acids. CDR3 nucleotides: TGTGCCAGCAGTCACCGGGACAGGGGACTTGAAGCTTTCTTT. Translated, it gives CASSHRDRGLEAFF.

The chain joins TRBV14 to TRBJ1-5, with D unresolved. CDR3 size: 13 residues. Germline assignment: CDR1 SGHDN and CDR2 FVKESK. The germline V and J ends were trimmed by 1 base and 11 bases, with 12 bases remaining between them. CDR3 amino acids: CASSQGVGRAQHF. The CDR3 DNA sequence: TGTGCCAGCAGCCAAGGCGTGGGGAGGGCCCAGCATTTT.

This chain joins TRBV3-1 (or the pseudogene TRBV3-2) and TRBJ1-2, with 9 bases fitting TRBD1. CDR1 LGHDT and CDR2 YNNKEL come from the germline V gene (reference sequence). The J segment lost 8 bases and the V segment lost 4 bases, leaving 5 bases of the junction unmatched. This CDR3 has 13 amino acids. The DNA of the CDR3 is TGTGCCAGCAGCCCTTACAGGGGGCAAGGCTACACCTTC. Translating gives CASSPYRGQGYTF.

V is TRBV15 and J is TRBJ2-3; 8 nucleotides align to TRBD1. The CDR3 extends over 16 amino acids. Germline values: CDR1 LNHNV, CDR2 YYDKDF (reference sequence). The ends lost 3 bases at V and 3 bases at J; junction bases unmatched: 8. CDR3 in amino acids: CATSSLDREYTDTQYF. The CDR3 DNA reads as TGTGCCACCAGCAGCTTGGACAGGGAATATACAGATACGCAGTATTTT. Full variable domain (remainder filled in from reference TRBV15 and TRBJ2-3): DAMVIQNPRYQVTQFGKPVTLSCSQTLNHNVMYWYQQKSSQAPKLLFHYYDKDFNNEADTPDNFQSRRPNTSFCFLDIRSPGLGDTAMYLCATSSLDREYTDTQYFGPGTRLTVL.

This chain connects TRBV5-1 to TRBJ1-1; no reliable D call. There are 14 residues in the CDR3. Germline-derived CDR1 and CDR2 are SGHRS and YFSETQ. Trimming took 2 bases from V and 1 from J, leaving 9 bases between them. The CDR3 DNA sequence: TGCGCCAGCAGCTTCGACTCCGGGAACACTGAAGCTTTCTTT. Its protein is CASSFDSGNTEAFF.

This clone was recorded a few times. A much larger clone lies one base from this, so it may be a read error. The chain has TRBV7-6 and TRBJ2-7, with D maybe TRBD2 (5 bases). Germline V gene sequence: CDR1 SGHVS, CDR2 FNYEAQ. The V end lost 3 bases, the J end lost 0 bases, and 9 bases lay between the germline ends. The CDR3 totals 14 residues. The CDR3, as DNA: TGTGCCAGCAGCTTCGGGGTTAGCTCCTACGAGCAGTACTTC. Protein sequence: CASSFGVSSYEQYF.

This clone was counted only a few times. The CDR3 DNA is TGTGCCAGCAGCTTGATCAGGCCCTACGAGCAGTACTTC. This sequence encodes CASSLIRPYEQYF. V gene TRBV5-6 combines with J gene TRBJ2-7, with D hard to call. CDR1 and CDR2 (germline): SGHDT, YYEEEE. This CDR3 has 13 residues. Trimming pared 1 base from V and 2 bases from J, leaving 7 bases between.

There are a few counts of this clone. The gene calls are TRBV10-3 and TRBJ1-6; the D gene is possibly TRBD1 (5 bases). Trimming removed 10 bases at V and 8 bases at J, with 12 bases between. This CDR3 contains 12 residues. The germline CDR1 and CDR2 sequences are ENHRY and SYGVKD. The CDR3 DNA sequence: TGTGCCACCTCGACAGAGGATTCACCCCTCCACTTT. This gives the protein CATSTEDSPLHF.

This chain connects TRBV7-8 to TRBJ2-5; a possible D gene is TRBD2 (6 bases). The germline V gene has CDR1 SGHVS and CDR2 FQNEAQ. There are 14 residues in the CDR3. Trimming cost V 1 base and J 5 bases, with 11 bases left between them. CDR3 loop: CASSLGTSGETQYF. The CDR3 region has the DNA TGTGCCAGCAGCTTAGGGACCAGCGGGGAGACCCAGTACTTC.

In this sample, this clone turned up once. The chain combines TRBV10-3 with TRBJ2-1; D is undetermined. V was clipped by 2 bases and J by 5 bases, with 4 bases between them. This CDR3 spans 12 amino acids. Germline CDR1 and CDR2: ENHRY and SYGVKD. The CDR3 region is CAISERDNEQFF. DNA of the CDR3: TGTGCCATCAGTGAGCGGGACAATGAGCAGTTCTTC.